This T cell receptor (beta chain) was captured in a study of beta chain features in type 1 diabetes. Findings of the study overall: Significant though moderate, a shortening of TCRB CDR3s appeared in all four CD4+ subsets of Type 1 diabetes patients.

As to this clone: Its antigen is as yet unknown.

CDR1 and CDR2 (germline): MNHEY, SVGAGI. The CDR3 has 11 residues. With 6 bases removed from V and 8 bases from J, the gap between germline ends came to 10 bases. Investigators reverse transcribed all isolated RNA, so they sequenced expressed TCRB transcripts. The assay was immunoSEQ multiplex PCR, and TCRdb's table has in-frame clones only and misses some. The data hold 300,000 to 400,000 clones, with 13% observed a single time. The receptor's source is a woman between 18 and 30 years old with type 1 diabetes. The chain uses TRBV6-5 and TRBJ2-5; no clear D. The specimen sequenced was naive CD4+ T cells from blood. The CDR3 here is CASSQARTQYF. CDR3 coding DNA: TGTGCCAGCAGCCAAGCGAGAACCCAGTACTTC.